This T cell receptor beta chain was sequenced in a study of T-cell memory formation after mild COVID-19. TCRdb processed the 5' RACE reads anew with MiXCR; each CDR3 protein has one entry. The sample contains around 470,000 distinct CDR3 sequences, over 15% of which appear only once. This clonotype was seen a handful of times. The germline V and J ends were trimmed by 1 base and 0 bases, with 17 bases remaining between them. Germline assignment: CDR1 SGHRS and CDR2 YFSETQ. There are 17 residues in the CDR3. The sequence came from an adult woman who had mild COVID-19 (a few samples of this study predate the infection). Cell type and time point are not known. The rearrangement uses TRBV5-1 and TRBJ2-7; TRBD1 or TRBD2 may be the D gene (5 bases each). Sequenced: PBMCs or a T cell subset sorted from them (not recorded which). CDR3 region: CASSLIAVGTVSYEQYF. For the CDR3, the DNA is TGCGCCAGCAGCTTGATTGCGGTAGGGACGGTCTCCTACGAGCAGTACTTC.